The clone carrying this T cell receptor (beta chain) is a singleton in its sample. Its antigen is undetermined. The data were obtained in a study of cytomegalovirus exposure and HLA in healthy donors. As for the study in general: Genetic ancestry analysis placed over 65% of the 300 to 400 donors that were genotyped in the Caucasian-associated cluster. Overall study findings and caveats: Three chains linked to CMV were shown in vitro to be specific for CMV antigens. In a later analysis, DRB1 alleles had the most associated TCRs; HLA-C alleles the fewest. In a later analysis, compared with equally common non-associated chains, HLA-associated beta chains were more expanded.

CDR1 is SGHTA and CDR2 is FQGNSA in the germline V gene. The CDR3 consists of 17 residues. J gave up 0 bases and V 5 bases, and 9 bases lay outside the gene matches. With 60 Vbeta and 13 Jbeta primers, the PCR was carried out. Clones were sequenced by immunoSEQ multiplex PCR, and TCRdb holds only the in-frame ones, with some missing. The sample shows more than 150,000 clones, 81% of them seen only once. The receptor's source is a man in his forties or fifties in good health and CMV-seronegative. The sequencing input was PBMCs. The chain is built from TRBV7-2 and TRBJ2-3; 9 bases fit TRBD2. DNA of the CDR3: TGTGCCAGCAGCACCCTAGCGGGGTCTCCTAGCACAGATACGCAGTATTTT. Protein product: CASSTLAGSPSTDTQYF.